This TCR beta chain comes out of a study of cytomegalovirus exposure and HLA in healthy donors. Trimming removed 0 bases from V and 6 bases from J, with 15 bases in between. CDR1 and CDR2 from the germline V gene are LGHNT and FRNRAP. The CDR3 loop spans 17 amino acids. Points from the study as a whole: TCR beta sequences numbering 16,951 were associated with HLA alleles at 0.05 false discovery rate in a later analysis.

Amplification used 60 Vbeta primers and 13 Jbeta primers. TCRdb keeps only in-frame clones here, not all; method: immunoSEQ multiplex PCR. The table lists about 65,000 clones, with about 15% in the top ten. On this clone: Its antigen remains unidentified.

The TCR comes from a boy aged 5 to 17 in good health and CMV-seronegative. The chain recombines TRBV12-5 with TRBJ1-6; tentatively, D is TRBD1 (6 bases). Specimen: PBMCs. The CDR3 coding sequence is TGTGCTAGTGGTTTGGTTACGGGGACAACCTCTAATTCACCCCTCCACTTT. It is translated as CASGLVTGTTSNSPLHF.